This passage covers 28 T cell receptor beta chains from one sample sequenced in a study of T cell responses to AZD1222 COVID-19 vaccine. Using immunoSEQ multiplex PCR, the repertoire was profiled, and TCRdb retains in-frame clones only, with some absent. The table shows about 150,000 clones, with approximately 89% occurring only once. The sequencing here drew on peripheral blood, taken on day 0 of AZD1222 vaccination. These receptors originate from an adult in good health.

This sequence joins TRBV3-1 (or the pseudogene TRBV3-2) and TRBJ2-7, with 12 nucleotides matching TRBD2. The V segment lost 7 bases and the J segment 3 bases; nucleotides outside the gene matches: 4. This CDR3 is 14 amino acids long. The germline gives CDR1 LGHDT, CDR2 YNNKEL (reference sequence). The CDR3 here is CASTPGLAGYEQYF. Written as DNA, the CDR3 is TGTGCCAGCACTCCGGGACTAGCGGGCTACGAGCAGTACTTC.

The chain combines TRBV2 with TRBJ2-5; D gene unclear. CDR1 is SNHLY, CDR2 FYNNEI, per germline. The CDR3 spans 14 residues. The V end was cut by 3 bases, the J end by 5 bases, with 13 bases between. The CDR3 spells CASSDFLQRETQYF. CDR3 bases: TGTGCCAGCAGTGACTTCCTCCAGAGGGAGACCCAGTACTTC.

This clone has a single count. Other DNA sequences in the sample encode the same CDR3. The J gene is TRBJ2-3, the V gene TRBV6-5; D may be TRBD2 (5 bases). The CDR3 sequence is 13 residues long. Germline CDR1 is MNHEY and CDR2 is SVGAGI. V lost 2 bases and J lost 5, with 8 bases in between. The CDR3 DNA sequence: TGTGCCAGCAGTTACCCAGGAGGAGATACGCAGTATTTT. Translated, it gives CASSYPGGDTQYF.

The rearrangement links TRBV11-2 to TRBJ1-2; the D gene is possibly TRBD1 (5 bases). This CDR3 is 18 amino acids long. Germline CDR1 reads SGHAT; CDR2 reads FQNNGV. The V end was cut by 4 bases, the J end by 1 base, with 22 bases between. The DNA of the CDR3 is TGTGCCAGCAGCTCATTATTCGGGGGTCGCTCCCTTAACTATGGCTACACCTTC. This sequence encodes CASSSLFGGRSLNYGYTF.

The J gene is TRBJ2-5, the V gene TRBV24-1; weak D call: TRBD1 (5 bases). Germline assignment: CDR1 KGHDR and CDR2 SFDVKD. V lost 0 bases and J lost 2, with 9 bases in between. The CDR3 runs 15 residues. CDR3: CATSDLSAGQETQYF. The CDR3 region has the DNA TGTGCCACCAGTGATTTGTCGGCAGGGCAAGAGACCCAGTACTTC.

The chain recombines TRBV7-3 with TRBJ2-3; no clear D. Germline V CDR1 and CDR2: SGHTA, FQGTGA. There are 17 residues in the CDR3. Deletions cut 2 bases from V and 2 bases from J, with 17 bases between. Written as DNA, the CDR3 is TGTGCCAGCAGCTTACTTGGCCTCGCAGGCCTCACAGATACGCAGTATTTT. Protein sequence: CASSLLGLAGLTDTQYF.

The rearrangement uses TRBV7-2 and TRBJ2-3, with 7 bases lining up with TRBD2. In germline, CDR1 is SGHTA, CDR2 FQGNSA. With V trimmed by 6 bases and J by 2 bases, 8 bases remained unmatched. The CDR3 contains 15 residues. The CDR3 coding sequence is TGTGCCAGCAGTTGGAGCGGGGCCTACACAGATACGCAGTATTTT. This encodes CASSWSGAYTDTQYF.

This sequence joins TRBV6-6 and TRBJ2-7; a weak D match, TRBD1 (6 bases). CDR1 is MNHNY, CDR2 SVGAGI, per germline (reference sequence). This CDR3 has 15 residues. Trimming cost V 5 bases and J 5 bases, with 19 bases left between them. Written as DNA, the CDR3 is TGTGCCAGCAGTCCCACAGAGGGGGTTGTGAACGAGCAGTACTTC. As protein: CASSPTEGVVNEQYF.

The count of this clone is one. The J gene is TRBJ1-2, the V gene TRBV7-2; 10 positions match TRBD1. The germline CDR1 and CDR2 sequences are SGHTA and FQGNSA. The CDR3 consists of 15 residues. Losses at the gene ends were 7 bases for V and 4 bases for J; bases not matched to a gene: 9. This chain's CDR3 is CASTRRDRGIYGYTF. The CDR3 DNA follows: TGTGCCAGCACCCGTAGGGACAGGGGCATCTATGGCTACACCTTC. Full variable domain (remainder filled in from reference TRBV7-2 and TRBJ1-2): GAGVSQSPSNKVTEKGKDVELRCDPISGHTALYWYRQSLGQGLEFLIYFQGNSAPDKSGLPSDRFSAERTGGSVSTLTIQRTQQEDSAVYLCASTRRDRGIYGYTFGSGTRLTVV.

The J gene is TRBJ2-2, the V gene TRBV19, with a tentative D call TRBD1 (5 bases). Germline V gives CDR1 LNHDA, CDR2 SQIVND (reference sequence). This CDR3 spans 12 amino acids. V lost 7 bases and J 6 bases, leaving 9 bases between the germline ends. CDR3 sequence reads: CASTRAPGELFF. CDR3 in DNA: TGTGCCAGTACCAGGGCCCCCGGGGAGCTGTTTTTT.

The gene calls are TRBV27 and TRBJ2-5; 11 nucleotides align to TRBD2. The length of the CDR3 is 22 residues. The ends lost 6 bases at V and 3 bases at J; junction bases unmatched: 27. From germline, CDR1 is MNHEY and CDR2 SMNVEV (reference sequence). CDR3 nucleotide sequence: TGTGCCAGCAGCAAATACCTGACTAGCGGGAACCACGACTACCGAACAAAAGAGACCCAGTACTTC. As protein: CASSKYLTSGNHDYRTKETQYF.

V is TRBV9 and J is TRBJ2-2, with D perhaps matching TRBD2 (6 bases). V lost 6 bases to trimming and J lost 3 bases, with 18 bases between them. Germline CDR1 reads SGDLS; CDR2 reads YYNGEE. The CDR3 is made up of 16 amino acids. CDR3 sequence (DNA): TGTGCCAGCACCGGACTTGGGTCGGGGGACACCGGGGAGCTGTTTTTT. Amino acid sequence: CASTGLGSGDTGELFF.

This chain links TRBV4-2 with TRBJ1-2; D uncertain. The length of the CDR3 is 12 residues. V dropped 4 bases and J dropped 5 bases, with 8 bases sitting between them. The V gene's germline CDR1 is LGHNA and CDR2 YNFKEQ. CDR3 protein: CASSLREYGYTF. The CDR3 bases are TGTGCCAGCAGCCTCCGGGAGTATGGCTACACCTTC.

Turning to this clone: A read error may produce the germline difference seen at one junction end. This sequence joins TRBV7-3 and TRBJ1-1; TRBD1 aligns across 11 bases. The CDR3 has 13 residues. Germline lookup yields CDR1 SGHTA and CDR2 FQGTGA. CDR3 loop: CASSSGQGAHPVF. CDR3 nucleotides: TGTGCCAGCAGCTCTGGACAGGGGGCCCACCCTGTCTTT.

This clone was seen a handful of times. The same CDR3 also results from other DNA sequences found in this sample. The chain recombines TRBV18 with TRBJ1-2; D unclear. The germline gives CDR1 KGHSH, CDR2 LQKENI. The CDR3 is 13 amino acids. V lost 3 bases and J 4 bases, leaving 9 bases between the germline ends. The CDR3 DNA sequence: TGTGCCAGCTCACCTGATAGTAGCTATGGCTACACCTTC. Translated, it gives CASSPDSSYGYTF.

The chain links TRBV5-4 to TRBJ1-4; tentatively, D is TRBD1 (5 bases). Per the germline V gene, CDR1 is SGHNT and CDR2 is YYREEE (reference sequence). V was shortened by 0 bases and J by 2 bases, with 8 bases between the two germline ends. The CDR3 contains 15 residues. The chain's CDR3 is CASSLAGGTNEKLFF. The CDR3 DNA is TGTGCCAGCAGCTTGGCCGGGGGGACTAATGAAAAACTGTTTTTT.

This clone was recorded a few times. This chain joins TRBV9 and TRBJ2-2; no clear D gene. Between the trimmed V and J ends, which lost 4 bases and 6 bases, there was a span of 10 bases. Per germline, CDR1 SGDLS and CDR2 YYNGEE. This CDR3 has 13 residues. The CDR3 DNA reads as TGTGCCAGCAGCCCTCTCGGGCCCGGGGAGCTGTTTTTT. Protein sequence: CASSPLGPGELFF.

This clone was detected only a few times. V is TRBV4-3 and J is TRBJ2-7; D may be TRBD1 (5 bases). With 4 bases removed from V and 4 bases from J, the gap between germline ends came to 17 bases. Germline CDR1 and CDR2: LGHNA and YSLEER. The CDR3 covers 15 residues. CDR3 nucleotide sequence: TGCGCCAGCAGCCGGGCCCAGGGTGTTGAGTACGAGCAGTACTTC. Its protein is CASSRAQGVEYEQYF.

The V and J genes are TRBV10-3 and TRBJ1-2, with D unclear. Trimming cost V 2 bases and J 5 bases, with 9 bases left between them. In germline, CDR1 is ENHRY, CDR2 SYGVKD. CDR3 length: 13 amino acids. CDR3 sequence: CAISEDGTYGYTF. In DNA form, the CDR3 reads TGTGCCATCAGTGAGGACGGAACTTATGGCTACACCTTC.

There are a few counts of this clone. This rearrangement joins TRBV18 to TRBJ2-7; TRBD1 is a possible D gene (6 bases). In germline, CDR1 is KGHSH, CDR2 LQKENI. Deletions cut 6 bases from V and 0 bases from J, with 15 bases between. This CDR3 is built from 15 residues. CDR3: CASSQGSGSSYEQYF. The DNA for the CDR3 is TGTGCCAGCTCCCAGGGGTCGGGAAGCTCCTACGAGCAGTACTTC.

V usage is TRBV9 and J usage is TRBJ1-1; tentative D call: TRBD1 (5 bases). Germline CDR1 SGDLS, CDR2 YYNGEE. Trimming took off 3 bases at V and 1 base at J, with 7 bases between the two ends. This CDR3 is built from 13 residues. The CDR3 DNA sequence: TGTGCCAGCAGCGGTCAGGGGAACACTGAAGCTTTCTTT. Its translation is CASSGQGNTEAFF.

The rearrangement links TRBV11-3 to TRBJ2-2, with D hard to call. The CDR3 is 14 residues long. Germline V lookup: CDR1 SGHNT, CDR2 YENEEA. The V end was cut by 5 bases, the J end by 0 bases, with 7 bases between. This chain's CDR3 is CASSPLANTGELFF. The CDR3 coding sequence is TGTGCCAGCAGCCCGCTAGCGAACACCGGGGAGCTGTTTTTT. The variable domain in full, with the rest retrieved from reference TRBV11-3 and TRBJ2-2, is EAGVVQSPRYKIIEKKQPVAFWCNPISGHNTLYWYLQNLGQGPELLIRYENEEAVDDSQLPKDRFSAERLKGVDSTLKIQPAELGDSAVYLCASSPLANTGELFFGEGSRLTVL.

Regarding this clone: An end of the junction does not agree with germline; a read error may underlie this. The rearrangement uses TRBV11-2 and TRBJ2-7; D remains unclear. Germline CDR1 SGHAT, CDR2 FQNNGV. The CDR3 consists of 12 residues. The chain's CDR3 is CASSVNQALLVF. The CDR3 nucleotides read TGTGCCAGCAGCGTAAATCAAGCGCTACTTGTCTTC.

A note on this clone: The sample has other DNA sequences that encode this CDR3 too. This sequence joins TRBV6-5 and TRBJ1-4, with a tentative D call TRBD1 (5 bases). The CDR3 is 15 amino acids. With 2 bases removed from V and 1 base from J, the gap between germline ends came to 8 bases. The V gene's germline CDR1 is MNHEY and CDR2 SVGAGI. CDR3 coding DNA: TGTGCCAGCAGTTACAGGGGTCTAACTAATGAAAAACTGTTTTTT. As protein: CASSYRGLTNEKLFF.

The chain links TRBV5-1 to TRBJ1-5; D uncertain. Between the trimmed V and J ends, which lost 0 bases and 2 bases, there was a span of 6 bases. The CDR3 has 14 residues. Germline CDR1 and CDR2: SGHRS and YFSETQ. CDR3 amino acids: CASSLAPGNQPQHF. The CDR3, as DNA: TGCGCCAGCAGCTTGGCCCCAGGCAATCAGCCCCAGCATTTT. Filled out from reference TRBV5-1 and TRBJ1-5, the complete variable domain reads KAGVTQTPRYLIKTRGQQVTLSCSPISGHRSVSWYQQTPGQGLQFLFEYFSETQRNKGNFPGRFSGRQFSNSRSEMNVSTLELGDSALYLCASSLAPGNQPQHFGDGTRLSIL.

The chain has TRBV14 and TRBJ1-1; no clear D gene. This CDR3 comprises 13 residues. V was cut by 4 bases and J by 4 bases, with 10 bases left in between. The V gene's germline CDR1 is SGHDN and CDR2 FVKESK. CDR3: CASSLFVATEAFF. CDR3 nucleotide sequence: TGTGCCAGCAGCCTCTTTGTGGCCACTGAAGCTTTCTTT.

This clone has a single count. The chain carries TRBV6-2 or TRBV6-3 and TRBJ2-5, with 9 positions matching TRBD2. CDR3 length: 18 residues. From germline, CDR1 is MNHEY and CDR2 SVGEGT. Unmatched junction bases numbered 19, after V lost 4 bases and J lost 7 bases. The CDR3: CASSSRGEASGVLGTQYF. The DNA for the CDR3 is TGTGCCAGCAGTTCGAGGGGAGAGGCTAGCGGGGTCCTTGGGACCCAGTACTTC.

In its sample, this clone was seen a few times. V gene TRBV18 combines with J gene TRBJ1-4; 8 bases map to TRBD1. The ends lost 1 base at V and 5 bases at J; junction bases unmatched: 9. The length of the CDR3 is 17 residues. From germline, CDR1 is KGHSH and CDR2 LQKENI. CDR3 sequence: CASSPRVPRTGNEKLFF. The CDR3 DNA reads TGTGCCAGCTCACCACGTGTTCCAAGGACAGGGAATGAAAAACTGTTTTTT.